This paragraph reports one T cell receptor beta chain. Time point in this sample: persistent/refractory GD, antithyroid drugs over 5 years with positive TRAb. Extracted PBMC RNA gave rise to the TCR library. Roughly 8.6 milliliters of peripheral blood were drawn into EDTA tubes. These data belong to a study of regulatory T cells in long-lasting Graves disease. Researchers made TCR beta libraries by using iRepertoire HTBI primers and running Arm-PCR on CDR3 regions. TCRdb reprocessed the multiplex PCR reads with MiXCR, giving one entry per CDR3 protein. The repertoire holds hundreds of thousands of distinct CDR3 sequences, with roughly 21% as singletons. Trimming took 10 bases from V and 4 from J, leaving 20 bases between them. The CDR3 runs to 15 residues. CDR1 SGHTA and CDR2 FQGNSA come from the germline V gene.

Material: peripheral blood mononuclear cells (PBMCs), obtained when the disease was refractory, from a patient treated with antithyroid drugs. This chain uses TRBV7-2 with TRBJ1-5; D uncertain. The TCR comes from a female donor with Graves disease. DNA for the CDR3: TGTGCCACCCAGCTCTATTCTGGAACGAATCAGCCCCAGCATTTT. It encodes CATQLYSGTNQPQHF.